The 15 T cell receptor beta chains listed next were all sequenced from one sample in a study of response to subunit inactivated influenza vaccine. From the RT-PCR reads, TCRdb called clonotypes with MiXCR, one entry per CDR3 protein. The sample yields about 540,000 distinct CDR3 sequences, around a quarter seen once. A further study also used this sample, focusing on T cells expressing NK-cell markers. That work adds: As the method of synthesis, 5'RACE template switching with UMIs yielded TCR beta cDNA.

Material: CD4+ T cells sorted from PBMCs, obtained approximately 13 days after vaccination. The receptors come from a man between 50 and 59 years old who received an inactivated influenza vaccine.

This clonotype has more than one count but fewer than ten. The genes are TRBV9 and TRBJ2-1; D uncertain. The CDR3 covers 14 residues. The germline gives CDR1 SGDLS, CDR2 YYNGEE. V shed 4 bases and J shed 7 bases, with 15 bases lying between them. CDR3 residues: CASSPRPPGNEQFF. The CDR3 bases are TGTGCCAGCAGCCCCCGACCCCCCGGGAATGAGCAGTTCTTC. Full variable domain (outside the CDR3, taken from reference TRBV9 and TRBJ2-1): DSGVTQTPKHLITATGQRVTLRCSPRSGDLSVYWYQQSLDQGLQFLIQYYNGEERAKGNILERFSAQQFPDLHSELNLSSLELGDSALYFCASSPRPPGNEQFFGPGTRLTVL.

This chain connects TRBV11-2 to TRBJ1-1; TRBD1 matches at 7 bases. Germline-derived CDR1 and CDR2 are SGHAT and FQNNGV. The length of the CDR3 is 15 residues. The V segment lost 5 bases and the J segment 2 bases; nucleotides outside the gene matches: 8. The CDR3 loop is CASSPSWDSNTEAFF. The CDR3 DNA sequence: TGTGCCAGCAGCCCCTCGTGGGACAGCAACACTGAAGCTTTCTTT.

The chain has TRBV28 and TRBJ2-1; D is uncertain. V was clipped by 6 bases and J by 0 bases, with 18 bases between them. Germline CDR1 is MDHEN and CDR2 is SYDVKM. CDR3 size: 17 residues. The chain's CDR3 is CASRKIRQTISYNEQFF. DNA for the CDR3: TGTGCCAGCAGGAAAATACGGCAGACGATCTCCTACAATGAGCAGTTCTTC.

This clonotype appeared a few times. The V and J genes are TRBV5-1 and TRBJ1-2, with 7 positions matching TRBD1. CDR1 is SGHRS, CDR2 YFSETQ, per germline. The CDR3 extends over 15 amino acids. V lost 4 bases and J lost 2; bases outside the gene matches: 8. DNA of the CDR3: TGCGCCAGCAGCCCAACGACAGGGAGAAACTATGGCTACACCTTC. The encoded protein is CASSPTTGRNYGYTF. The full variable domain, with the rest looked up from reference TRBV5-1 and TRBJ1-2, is KAGVTQTPRYLIKTRGQQVTLSCSPISGHRSVSWYQQTPGQGLQFLFEYFSETQRNKGNFPGRFSGRQFSNSRSEMNVSTLELGDSALYLCASSPTTGRNYGYTFGSGTRLTVV.

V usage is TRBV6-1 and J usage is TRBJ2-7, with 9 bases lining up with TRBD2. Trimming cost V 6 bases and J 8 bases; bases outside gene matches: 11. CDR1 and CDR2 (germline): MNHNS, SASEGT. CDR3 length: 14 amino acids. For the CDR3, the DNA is TGTGCCAGCAGAGAGGTCGGGACTAGCATACAGCAGTACTTC. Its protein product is CASREVGTSIQQYF.

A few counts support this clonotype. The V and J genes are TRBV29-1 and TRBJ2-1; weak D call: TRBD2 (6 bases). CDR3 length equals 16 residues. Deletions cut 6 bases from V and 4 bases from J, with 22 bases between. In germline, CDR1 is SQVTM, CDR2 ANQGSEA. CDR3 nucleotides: TGCAGCGTGGTCGACGACGGGGCGGGACCATACAATGAGCAGTTCTTC. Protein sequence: CSVVDDGAGPYNEQFF.

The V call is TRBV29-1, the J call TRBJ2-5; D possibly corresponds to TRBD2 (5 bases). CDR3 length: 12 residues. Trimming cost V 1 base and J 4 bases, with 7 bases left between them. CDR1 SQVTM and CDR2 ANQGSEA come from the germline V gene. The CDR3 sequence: CSVEVGRETQYF. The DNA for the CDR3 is TGCAGCGTTGAAGTGGGGAGAGAGACCCAGTACTTC.

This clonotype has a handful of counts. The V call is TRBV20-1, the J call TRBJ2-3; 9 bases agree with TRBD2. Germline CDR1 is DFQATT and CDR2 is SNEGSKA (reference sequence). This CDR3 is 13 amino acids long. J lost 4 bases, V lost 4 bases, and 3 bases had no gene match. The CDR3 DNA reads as TGCAGTGCTATTAGCGGGAGCCCAGATACGCAGTATTTT. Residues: CSAISGSPDTQYF.

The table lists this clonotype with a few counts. The CDR3 DNA reads TGCAGCGCCCTCGGGCTAGGCTATGGCTACACCTTC. Translated, it gives CSALGLGYGYTF. The chain recombines TRBV29-1 with TRBJ1-2; D unresolved. Germline V lookup: CDR1 SQVTM, CDR2 ANQGSEA. Trimming took 7 bases from V and 4 from J, leaving 13 bases between them. The CDR3 covers 12 residues. The variable domain in full, with the rest retrieved from reference TRBV29-1 and TRBJ1-2, is SAVISQKPSRDICQRGTSLTIQCQVDSQVTMMFWYRQQPGQSLTLIATANQGSEATYESGFVIDKFPISRPNLTFSTLTVSNMSPEDSSIYLCSALGLGYGYTFGSGTRLTVV.

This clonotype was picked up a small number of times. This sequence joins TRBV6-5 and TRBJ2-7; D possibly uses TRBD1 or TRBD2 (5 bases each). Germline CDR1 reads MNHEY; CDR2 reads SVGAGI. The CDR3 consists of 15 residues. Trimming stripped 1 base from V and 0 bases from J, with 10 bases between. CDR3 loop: CASSYWGSGSYEQYF. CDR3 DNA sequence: TGTGCCAGCAGTTACTGGGGGAGCGGCTCCTACGAGCAGTACTTC.

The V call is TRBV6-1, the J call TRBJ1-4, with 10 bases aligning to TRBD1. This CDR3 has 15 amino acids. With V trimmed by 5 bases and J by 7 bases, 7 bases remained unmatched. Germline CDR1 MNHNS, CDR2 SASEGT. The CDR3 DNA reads TGTGCCAGCAGTACCGGGACAGGGGTTTTTGAAAAACTGTTTTTT. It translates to CASSTGTGVFEKLFF.

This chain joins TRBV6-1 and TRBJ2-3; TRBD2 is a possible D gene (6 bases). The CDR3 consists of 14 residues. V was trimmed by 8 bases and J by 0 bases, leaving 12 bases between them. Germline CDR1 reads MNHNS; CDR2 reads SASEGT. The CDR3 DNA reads TGTGCCAGCTCAATAGCGGCTAGCACAGATACGCAGTATTTT. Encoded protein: CASSIAASTDTQYF.

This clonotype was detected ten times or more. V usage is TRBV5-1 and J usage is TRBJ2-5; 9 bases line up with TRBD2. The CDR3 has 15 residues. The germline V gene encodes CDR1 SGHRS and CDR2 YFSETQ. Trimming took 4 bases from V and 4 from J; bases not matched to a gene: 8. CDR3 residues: CASSLLAGEGETQYF. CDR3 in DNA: TGCGCCAGCAGCCTTTTAGCGGGAGAGGGAGAGACCCAGTACTTC.

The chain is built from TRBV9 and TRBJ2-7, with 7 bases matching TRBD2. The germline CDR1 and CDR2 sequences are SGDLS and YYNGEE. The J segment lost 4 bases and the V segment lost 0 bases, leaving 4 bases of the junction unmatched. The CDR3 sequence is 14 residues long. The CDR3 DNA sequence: TGTGCCAGCAGCGTAGAGGCGGGGGTATACGAGCAGTACTTC. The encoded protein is CASSVEAGVYEQYF.

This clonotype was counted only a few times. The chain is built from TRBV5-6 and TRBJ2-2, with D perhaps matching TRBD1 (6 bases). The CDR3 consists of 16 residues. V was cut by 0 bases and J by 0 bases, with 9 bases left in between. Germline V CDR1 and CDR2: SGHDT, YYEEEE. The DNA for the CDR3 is TGTGCCAGCAGCTTGGGCCGGGACACGAACACCGGGGAGCTGTTTTTT. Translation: CASSLGRDTNTGELFF.